Listed below are T cell receptor beta chains from one sample, sequenced in a study of blood T cells in healthy people across ages. TCRdb redid the calling of the 5' RACE reads with MiXCR, one entry per CDR3 protein. Of about 1,500,000 distinct CDR3 sequences in the sample, about 43% were seen once. Sequenced material: blood. These receptors were collected from a young woman in good health. Each CDR3 is given with its conserved first and last residue. Each record gives: J gene, V gene, D gene, clone size, CDR3 protein, CDR3 DNA. The D gene is left open where the match is weak. Clone size is stated in some rows and not others, as once, few, many or a class when expanded.

TRBJ2-5 | TRBV28 | NA | NA | CASSFVRRAGSETQYF | TGTGCCAGCAGTTTCGTTCGGCGGGCGGGATCGGAGACCCAGTACTTC
TRBJ2-1 | TRBV29-1 | NA | NA | CSVDDYEQFF | TGCAGCGTTGATGACTATGAGCAGTTCTTC
TRBJ2-7 | TRBV4-1 | NA | NA | CASSQEAGTPYEQYF | TGCGCCAGCAGCCAAGAGGCCGGGACCCCCTACGAGCAGTACTTC
TRBJ2-3 | TRBV20-1 | TRBD1 | NA | CSARGTDRTVPMAGTDTQYF | TGCAGTGCCAGGGGGACAGACAGGACTGTTCCGATGGCTGGCACAGATACGCAGTATTTT
TRBJ1-5 | TRBV24-1 | TRBD1 | NA | CATGQGFSNQPQHF | TGTGCCACCGGACAGGGGTTTTCGAATCAGCCCCAGCATTTT
TRBJ2-5 | TRBV29-1 | NA | many | CSVARGGETQYF | TGCAGCGTAGCGCGGGGCGGAGAGACCCAGTACTTC
TRBJ1-1 | TRBV7-9 | NA | NA | CASSVGDLENTEAFF | TGTGCCAGCAGTGTTGGAGACCTAGAGAACACTGAAGCTTTCTTT
TRBJ2-7 | TRBV2 | TRBD1 | few | CASSAGQGAREQYF | TGTGCCAGCAGTGCGGGACAGGGGGCGCGTGAGCAGTACTTC
TRBJ2-4 | TRBV10-3 | TRBD1 | NA | CAISVSPTGDGEQYF | TGTGCCATCAGTGTGTCGCCGACAGGGGACGGTGAGCAGTACTTC
TRBJ1-2 | TRBV3-1 | NA | NA | CASSQACTSKSGYTF | TGTGCCAGCAGCCAAGCCTGTACTTCCAAAAGCGGCTACACCTTC
TRBJ2-1 | TRBV18 | NA | few | CASSPEGNEQFF | TGTGCCAGCTCACCGGAAGGCAATGAGCAGTTCTTC
TRBJ2-7 | TRBV4-1 | TRBD2 | few | CASSPRSGLANEQYF | TGCGCCAGCAGCCCCCGGAGTGGACTAGCAAATGAGCAGTACTTC
TRBJ2-3 | TRBV27 | NA | NA | CASSQVYTDTQYF | TGTGCCAGCAGCCAAGTTTACACAGATACGCAGTATTTT
TRBJ1-2 | TRBV7-2 | NA | NA | CASSLNRDPRRGYTF | TGTGCCAGCAGCTTAAACAGGGATCCCAGGCGTGGCTACACCTTC
TRBJ2-1 | TRBV6-4 | TRBD2 | NA | CASSNSGGEQFF | TGTGCCAGCAGTAATAGCGGGGGAGAGCAGTTCTTC
TRBJ1-2 | TRBV25-1 | NA | few | CASKFLEGYTF | TGTGCCAGCAAGTTTTTGGAAGGCTACACCTTC
TRBJ2-1 | TRBV7-9 | TRBD1 | few | CASSFPETGGFTNEQFF | TGTGCCAGCAGCTTCCCCGAGACAGGGGGCTTCACCAATGAGCAGTTCTTC
TRBJ2-1 | TRBV6-5 | TRBD2 | few | CASETSGSRNEQFF | TGTGCCAGCGAAACTAGCGGGAGCCGCAATGAGCAGTTCTTC
TRBJ1-1 | TRBV2 | NA | NA | CASRTASMNTEAFF | TGTGCCAGCCGGACAGCTTCCATGAACACTGAAGCTTTCTTT
TRBJ1-5 | TRBV7-2 | NA | few | CASSSLGGSGRLNQPQHF | TGTGCCAGCAGCTCCCTGGGGGGTAGTGGCAGACTAAATCAGCCCCAGCATTTT
TRBJ1-2 | TRBV7-9 | NA | NA | CASRAEMNYGYTF | TGTGCCAGCAGGGCAGAGATGAACTATGGCTACACCTTC
TRBJ1-1 | TRBV20-1 | TRBD1 | NA | CSAPKTGSRAEAFF | TGCAGTGCACCGAAGACAGGGTCAAGAGCTGAAGCTTTCTTT
TRBJ2-7 | TRBV4-1 | NA | few | CASSQARGMAYEQYF | TGCGCCAGCAGCCAAGCCCGGGGAATGGCCTACGAGCAGTACTTC
TRBJ2-3 | TRBV30 | NA | NA | CAWSVGGVGTQYF | TGTGCCTGGAGTGTCGGGGGAGTAGGTACGCAGTATTTT
TRBJ1-1 | TRBV27 | NA | NA | CASSFFGGDTEAFF | TGTGCCAGCAGTTTCTTCGGGGGAGACACTGAAGCTTTCTTT
TRBJ2-1 | TRBV3-1 | TRBD2 | few | CASSQPPGTSGNNEQFF | TGTGCCAGCAGCCAACCTCCCGGGACTAGCGGGAACAATGAGCAGTTCTTC
TRBJ2-5 | TRBV7-2 | NA | once | CASSFKYNEQYF | TGTGCCAGCAGCTTCAAGTACAATGAGCAGTACTTC
TRBJ2-5 | TRBV7-9 | TRBD2 | NA | CASTIPRERLAGGNEQYF | TGTGCCAGCACCATACCGAGGGAGAGACTAGCGGGAGGCAATGAGCAGTACTTC
TRBJ2-1 | TRBV11-2 | NA | few | CASSQGRLISGNLYNEQFF | TGTGCCAGCAGCCAAGGACGTCTGATTAGCGGTAACCTATACAATGAGCAGTTCTTC
TRBJ2-5 | TRBV3-1 | NA | NA | CASSHAGTRIAETQYF | TGTGCCAGCAGCCATGCAGGGACCCGGATCGCCGAGACCCAGTACTTC